This T cell receptor (beta chain) was sequenced during a study of blood T cell repertoires in COVID-19. Study overall: Sources were T cells, B-cell-depleted T cells, or PBMCs; the material itself was cDNA or gDNA.

The protocol was immunoSEQ multiplex PCR, while the TCRdb copy is restricted to in-frame clones and leaves out a portion. The table includes some 88,000 clones, 70% to 90% detected once. This CDR3 spans 15 amino acids. The junction had 2 bases not matched to a gene; V was cut back by 3 bases and J by 0 bases. Germline values: CDR1 SGHRS, CDR2 YFSETQ. The chain has TRBV5-1 and TRBJ2-5, with TRBD1 matching 10 bases. Sequenced: peripheral blood. The clonotype originates from a man aged 55 to 70 with acute or convalescent COVID-19. The CDR3 DNA reads as TGCGCCAGCAGCTGGACAGGGGGGTACCAAGAGACCCAGTACTTC. Encoded protein: CASSWTGGYQETQYF.